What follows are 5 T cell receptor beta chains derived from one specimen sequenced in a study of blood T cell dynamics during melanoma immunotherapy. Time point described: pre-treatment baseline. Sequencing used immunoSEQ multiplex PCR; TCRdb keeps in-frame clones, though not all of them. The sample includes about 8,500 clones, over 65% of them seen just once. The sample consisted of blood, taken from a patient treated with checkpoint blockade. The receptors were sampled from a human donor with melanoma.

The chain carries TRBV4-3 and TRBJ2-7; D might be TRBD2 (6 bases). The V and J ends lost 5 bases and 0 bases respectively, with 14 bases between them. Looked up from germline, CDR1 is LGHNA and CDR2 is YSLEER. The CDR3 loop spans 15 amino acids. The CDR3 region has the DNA TGCGCCAGCAGCAGAACGACGGGAGACTCCTACGAGCAGTACTTC. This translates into CASSRTTGDSYEQYF.

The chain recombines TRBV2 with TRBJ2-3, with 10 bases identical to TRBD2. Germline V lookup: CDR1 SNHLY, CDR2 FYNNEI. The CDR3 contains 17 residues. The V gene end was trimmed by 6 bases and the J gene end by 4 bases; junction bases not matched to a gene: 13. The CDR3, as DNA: TGTGCCAGCAGCATAGCGGGGGGTCCTACTATTTCAGATACGCAGTATTTT. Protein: CASSIAGGPTISDTQYF.

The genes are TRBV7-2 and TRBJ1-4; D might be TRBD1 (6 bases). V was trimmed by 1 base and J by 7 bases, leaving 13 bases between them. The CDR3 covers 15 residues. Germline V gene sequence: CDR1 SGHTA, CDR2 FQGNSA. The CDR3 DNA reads TGTGCCAGCAGCTTAGGGGGGGGCGCGAGTGAAAAACTGTTTTTT. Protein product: CASSLGGGASEKLFF.

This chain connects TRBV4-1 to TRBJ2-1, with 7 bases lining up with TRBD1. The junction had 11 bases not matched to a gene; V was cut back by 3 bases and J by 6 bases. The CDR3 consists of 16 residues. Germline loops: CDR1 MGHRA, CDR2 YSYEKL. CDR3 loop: CASSHARDSPSNEQFF. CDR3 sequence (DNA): TGCGCCAGCAGCCACGCCCGGGACAGCCCCTCCAATGAGCAGTTCTTC.

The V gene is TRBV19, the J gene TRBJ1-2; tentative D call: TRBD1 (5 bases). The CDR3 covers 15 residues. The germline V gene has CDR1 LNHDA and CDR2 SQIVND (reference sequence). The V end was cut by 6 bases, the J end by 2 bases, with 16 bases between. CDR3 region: CASSLSGTANYGYTF. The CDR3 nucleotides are TGTGCCAGTAGCCTTAGTGGGACTGCGAACTATGGCTACACCTTC.